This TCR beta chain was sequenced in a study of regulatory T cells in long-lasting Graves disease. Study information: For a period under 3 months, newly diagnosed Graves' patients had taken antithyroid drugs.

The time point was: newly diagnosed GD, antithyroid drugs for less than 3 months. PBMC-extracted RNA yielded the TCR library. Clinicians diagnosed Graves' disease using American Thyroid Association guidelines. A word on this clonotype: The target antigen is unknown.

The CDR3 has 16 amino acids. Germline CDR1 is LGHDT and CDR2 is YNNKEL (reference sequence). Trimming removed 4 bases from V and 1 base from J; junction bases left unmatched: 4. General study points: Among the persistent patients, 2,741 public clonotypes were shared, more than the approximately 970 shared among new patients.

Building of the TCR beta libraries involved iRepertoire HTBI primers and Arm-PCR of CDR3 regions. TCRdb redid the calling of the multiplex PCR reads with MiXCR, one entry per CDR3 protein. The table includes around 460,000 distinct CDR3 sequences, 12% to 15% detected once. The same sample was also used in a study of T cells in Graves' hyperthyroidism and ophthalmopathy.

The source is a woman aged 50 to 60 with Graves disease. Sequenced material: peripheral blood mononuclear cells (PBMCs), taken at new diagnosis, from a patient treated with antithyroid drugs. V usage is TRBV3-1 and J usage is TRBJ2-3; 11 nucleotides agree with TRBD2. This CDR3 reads CASSLQLAGGTDTQYF. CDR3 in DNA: TGTGCCAGCAGCCTCCAACTAGCGGGGGGCACAGATACGCAGTATTTT.